Following are 30 T cell receptor beta chains from one sample sequenced in a study of shared clonotypes between healthy human individuals. TCRdb's copy holds only in-frame clones and misses some; the assay was immunoSEQ multiplex PCR. The data show about 2.2 million clones, around 93% seen once. Naive CD8 cells lacked CD45RO and underwent positive selection for CCR7, leaving out terminally differentiated effector memory CD45RA+ cells. Sequencing was carried out using naive CD8+ T cells from PBMCs. Receptors were obtained from a man between 18 and 35 years old in good health. Some clones in this sample may be carry-over from other donors' samples.

This chain links TRBV5-4 with TRBJ2-7; D is undetermined. Germline V lookup: CDR1 SGHNT, CDR2 YYREEE (reference sequence). The CDR3 is 13 amino acids. The V end lost 2 bases, the J end lost 2 bases, and 8 bases lay between the germline ends. Here the CDR3 reads CASSFSPPYEQYF. The DNA for the CDR3 is TGTGCCAGCAGCTTCAGTCCGCCCTACGAGCAGTACTTC.

This chain connects TRBV7-8 to TRBJ2-7, with 12 bases aligning to TRBD1. V lost 2 bases to trimming and J lost 6 bases; unmatched junction nucleotides: 5. The germline V gene encodes CDR1 SGHVS and CDR2 FQNEAQ. The CDR3 extends over 15 amino acids. CDR3 nucleotide sequence: TGTGCCAGCAGCTTACCCGGGACAGGGGGCGGCGAGCAGTACTTC. Translated, it gives CASSLPGTGGGEQYF.

As concerns this clone: Other DNA sequences in the same sample also yield this CDR3. The chain links TRBV5-1 to TRBJ2-7; 8 positions agree with TRBD1. Germline trimming cut 0 bases from V and 3 bases from J; bases unmatched to any gene: 8. CDR3 size: 16 residues. Germline values: CDR1 SGHRS, CDR2 YFSETQ. CDR3 sequence (DNA): TGCGCCAGCAGCTTGGCCGGGACAGGAGGATACTACGAGCAGTACTTC. Translation: CASSLAGTGGYYEQYF.

This rearrangement joins TRBV7-8 to TRBJ2-5; TRBD2 aligns across 11 bases. Germline V CDR1 and CDR2: SGHVS, FQNEAQ. The CDR3 covers 16 residues. V lost 0 bases to trimming and J lost 7 bases; unmatched junction nucleotides: 7. The CDR3 region is CASSLAIAGGPGTQYF. DNA of the CDR3: TGTGCCAGCAGCTTAGCGATAGCGGGAGGGCCAGGGACCCAGTACTTC.

This clone has a single count. The gene calls are TRBV28 and TRBJ2-7, with 9 bases aligning to TRBD2. The V segment lost 3 bases and the J segment 2 bases; nucleotides outside the gene matches: 5. The CDR3 sequence is 15 residues long. Germline V gene data show CDR1 as MDHEN and CDR2 as SYDVKM. The CDR3 DNA is TGTGCCAGCAGTTTGGTGTTAGCGGGAGCCTACGAGCAGTACTTC. It yields the protein CASSLVLAGAYEQYF.

This sequence joins TRBV7-8 and TRBJ1-5; no reliable D call. The germline V gene encodes CDR1 SGHVS and CDR2 FQNEAQ. Trimming shortened V by 5 bases and J by 7 bases, and 18 bases separated the two germline ends. This CDR3 comprises 15 residues. The CDR3 is CASSPTTGGEQPQHF. The CDR3 nucleotides are TGTGCCAGCAGCCCGACCACGGGCGGGGAGCAGCCCCAGCATTTT.

The sample holds a few counts of this clone. This chain connects TRBV5-4 to TRBJ1-2; 8 nucleotides match TRBD1. Germline CDR1 is SGHNT and CDR2 is YYREEE (reference sequence). This CDR3 has 16 residues. V was pared by 3 bases and J by 5 bases, with 12 bases of the junction left unmatched. CDR3 sequence reads: CASSSPEDRVLYGYTF. As DNA, the CDR3 is TGTGCCAGCAGCTCCCCCGAGGACAGGGTCTTGTATGGCTACACCTTC.

The chain combines TRBV6-5 with TRBJ2-1; TRBD2 matches at 14 bases. V lost 0 bases to trimming and J lost 13 bases; unmatched junction nucleotides: 2. Germline V gives CDR1 MNHEY, CDR2 SVGAGI. This CDR3 has 14 amino acids. Here the CDR3 reads CASSYSGTSGSQFF. In DNA form, the CDR3 reads TGTGCCAGCAGTTACTCAGGGACTAGCGGGAGTCAGTTCTTC.

The CDR3 nucleotides are TGTGCCAGCAGCATCCCCCTAGCGGGAGGGCGAGGCGGGGAGCTGTTTTTT. Translated, it gives CASSIPLAGGRGGELFF. The chain combines TRBV7-9 with TRBJ2-2, with TRBD2 identical over 12 bases. Unmatched junction bases numbered 11, after V lost 5 bases and J lost 7 bases. The germline gives CDR1 SEHNR, CDR2 FQNEAQ (reference sequence). The CDR3 sequence is 17 residues long.

In its sample, this clone was seen once. The chain has TRBV6-5 and TRBJ1-1; D gene uncertain. V lost 1 base, J lost 3 bases, and 6 bases lay in between. This CDR3 has 13 residues. Germline lookup yields CDR1 MNHEY and CDR2 SVGAGI. CDR3 loop: CASSYYSYTEAFF. The DNA of the CDR3 is TGTGCCAGCAGTTACTACAGCTACACTGAAGCTTTCTTT.

Only one count was recorded for this clone. V usage is TRBV28 and J usage is TRBJ2-1, with 8 bases lining up with TRBD2. In germline, CDR1 is MDHEN, CDR2 SYDVKM. The CDR3 has 16 amino acids. Trimming at V came to 3 bases and at J to 3 bases, leaving 7 bases not matched to a gene. The CDR3 DNA reads as TGTGCCAGCAGTTTGAACACGGGAGGGTACTACAATGAGCAGTTCTTC. This encodes CASSLNTGGYYNEQFF.

J is TRBJ1-2 and V is TRBV14, with 7 bases identical to TRBD1. J was trimmed by 6 bases and V by 2 bases; bases with no gene match: 6. CDR1 SGHDN and CDR2 FVKESK come from the germline V gene. This CDR3 spans 14 amino acids. CDR3 nucleotide sequence: TGTGCCAGCAGCCAATGGCGCAGGGGGAATGGCTACACCTTC. It yields the protein CASSQWRRGNGYTF.

The chain joins TRBV7-9 to TRBJ2-2; D is ambiguous. This CDR3 contains 14 residues. The V gene's germline CDR1 is SEHNR and CDR2 FQNEAQ (reference sequence). Trimming cost V 4 bases and J 4 bases, with 10 bases left between them. DNA of the CDR3: TGTGCCAGCAGCTCGCCCGGGTTCACCGGGGAGCTGTTTTTT. Protein sequence: CASSSPGFTGELFF.

V usage is TRBV15 and J usage is TRBJ2-7; D could derive from TRBD1 or TRBD2 (6 bases each). This CDR3 is 17 amino acids long. The germline V and J ends were trimmed by 2 bases and 1 base, with 18 bases remaining between them. CDR1 and CDR2 from the germline V gene are LNHNV and YYDKDF (reference sequence). CDR3 amino acids: CATSRNAGHQVSYEQYF. The DNA of the CDR3 is TGTGCCACCAGCAGAAATGCGGGACACCAAGTTTCCTACGAGCAGTACTTC.

The CDR3 sequence is CASSLDAASNQPQHF. The DNA of the CDR3 is TGTGCCAGCAGCCTGGACGCAGCGAGCAATCAGCCCCAGCATTTT. The rearrangement links TRBV27 to TRBJ1-5; no definite D call. CDR3 size: 15 residues. V was clipped by 6 bases and J by 1 base, with 13 bases between them. The V gene's germline CDR1 is MNHEY and CDR2 SMNVEV (reference sequence).

The rearrangement joins TRBV4-3 to TRBJ2-7, with D possibly TRBD2 on 5 matching bases. CDR1 is LGHNA, CDR2 YSLEER, per germline. The CDR3 runs 15 residues. Trimming stripped 0 bases from V and 2 bases from J, with 11 bases between. The CDR3 sequence is CASSQDSRATYEQYF. Written as DNA, the CDR3 is TGCGCCAGCAGCCAAGATTCGCGGGCGACCTACGAGCAGTACTTC.

This chain uses TRBV6-5 with TRBJ2-5; TRBD1 aligns across 9 bases. Germline V CDR1 and CDR2: MNHEY, SVGAGI. The J segment lost 5 bases and the V segment lost 5 bases, leaving 6 bases of the junction unmatched. The CDR3 has 14 residues. CDR3 bases: TGTGCCAGCAGTCCAGGGACAGGGAAGGAGACCCAGTACTTC. As protein: CASSPGTGKETQYF.

The genes are TRBV15 and TRBJ1-3, with D possibly matching TRBD1 (5 bases). The length of the CDR3 is 17 residues. Germline V gene data show CDR1 as LNHNV and CDR2 as YYDKDF (reference sequence). V gave up 1 base and J gave up 0 bases, with 13 bases separating them. Here the CDR3 DNA reads TGTGCCACCAGCAGAGGACAGACAATTATCTCTGGAAACACCATATATTTT. This sequence encodes CATSRGQTIISGNTIYF.

This chain connects TRBV28 to TRBJ2-3, with TRBD1 matching over 7 bases. The CDR3 covers 16 residues. V gave up 6 bases and J gave up 2 bases; unmatched junction bases: 11. Per the germline V gene, CDR1 is MDHEN and CDR2 is SYDVKM. The chain's CDR3 is CASSTGVFNPTDTQYF. The CDR3 DNA is TGTGCCAGCAGCACAGGGGTCTTTAACCCCACAGATACGCAGTATTTT.

The chain couples TRBV7-9 to TRBJ2-4; a weak D match, TRBD2 (6 bases). V was shortened by 5 bases and J by 5 bases, with 16 bases between the two germline ends. This CDR3 region has 15 residues. The V gene's germline CDR1 is SEHNR and CDR2 FQNEAQ (reference sequence). CDR3 sequence reads: CASSVTGAGQNIQYF. Here the CDR3 DNA reads TGTGCCAGCAGCGTAACCGGCGCGGGGCAAAACATTCAGTACTTC.

The chain links TRBV27 to TRBJ1-1, with 10 bases identical to TRBD1. With V trimmed by 6 bases and J by 2 bases, 6 bases remained unmatched. This CDR3 comprises 15 residues. Germline-derived CDR1 and CDR2 are MNHEY and SMNVEV (reference sequence). The CDR3 DNA is TGTGCCAGCAGCACCGGGACAGGGGTTAACACTGAAGCTTTCTTT. It codes for CASSTGTGVNTEAFF.

The chain employs TRBV6-5 and TRBJ1-4, with TRBD1 identical over 10 bases. Germline V gene lookup returns CDR1 MNHEY and CDR2 SVGAGI. Trimming cost V 4 bases and J 8 bases; bases outside gene matches: 4. This CDR3 is built from 14 residues. DNA of the CDR3: TGTGCCAGCAGTTCCGGGACAGGGGACGAAAAACTGTTTTTT. This encodes CASSSGTGDEKLFF.

The chain carries TRBV6-5 and TRBJ1-1, with D maybe TRBD1 (5 bases). CDR3 length: 14 amino acids. Trimming cost V 2 bases and J 4 bases, with 11 bases left between them. The germline gives CDR1 MNHEY, CDR2 SVGAGI. The CDR3, as DNA: TGTGCCAGCAGTTACGGGGGGTCGGTCACTGAAGCTTTCTTT. Its translation is CASSYGGSVTEAFF.

V is TRBV9 and J is TRBJ2-7, with 10 bases fitting TRBD1. This CDR3 has 15 amino acids. V gave up 0 bases and J gave up 7 bases; unmatched junction bases: 7. Germline V gives CDR1 SGDLS, CDR2 YYNGEE. DNA of the CDR3: TGTGCCAGCAGCGTAGATGGAGACAGGGGGCGGGAGCAGTACTTC. This translates into CASSVDGDRGREQYF.

Concerning this clone itself: The sample contains more than one DNA sequence encoding this CDR3. The V and J genes are TRBV2 and TRBJ2-7; no clear D. This CDR3 region has 13 residues. V shed 7 bases and J shed 0 bases, with 10 bases lying between them. The germline gives CDR1 SNHLY, CDR2 FYNNEI. The CDR3: CASKAGTSYEQYF. In DNA form, the CDR3 reads TGTGCCAGCAAGGCAGGAACCTCCTACGAGCAGTACTTC.

The chain carries TRBV28 and TRBJ2-1; 7 nucleotides line up with TRBD2. This CDR3 comprises 15 residues. With 6 bases clipped from V and 1 base from J, the junction kept 6 bases outside the gene matches. CDR1 and CDR2 from the germline V gene are MDHEN and SYDVKM. Written as DNA, the CDR3 is TGTGCCAGCAGGATACTAGCGACTTCCTACAATGAGCAGTTCTTC. Translated: CASRILATSYNEQFF.

The genes are TRBV21-1 and TRBJ1-5; TRBD1 is the table's D call and was not checked against the DNA. TRBV21-1 is a pseudogene segment. CDR3 size: 16 residues. CDR3: CASSKYQGRCNQPQHF. CDR3 sequence (DNA): TGTGCCAGCAGCAAATACCAGGGTCGGTGCAATCAGCCCCAGCATTTT.

CDR3 in amino acids: CASSVSGQGMWEQYF. CDR3 in DNA: TGTGCCAGCAGCGTATCGGGACAGGGAATGTGGGAGCAGTACTTC. J is TRBJ2-7 and V is TRBV6-5; 9 bases align to TRBD1. The CDR3 totals 15 residues. CDR1 is MNHEY, CDR2 SVGAGI, per germline. The V segment lost 6 bases and the J segment 7 bases; nucleotides outside the gene matches: 13.

This chain connects TRBV2 to TRBJ1-1; 7 bases are a match to TRBD1. The junction had 12 bases not matched to a gene; V was cut back by 10 bases and J by 1 base. This CDR3 region has 15 residues. Germline CDR1 and CDR2: SNHLY and FYNNEI. CDR3 DNA sequence: TGTGCCACAGCTTCCCGCCGGGACAGGAACACTGAAGCTTTCTTT. Amino acid sequence: CATASRRDRNTEAFF. Drawing the rest from reference TRBV2 and TRBJ1-1, the complete variable domain is EPEVTQTPSHQVTQMGQEVILRCVPISNHLYFYWYRQILGQKVEFLVSFYNNEISEKSEIFDDQFSVERPDGSNFTLKIRSTKLEDSAMYFCATASRRDRNTEAFFGQGTRLTVV.

V usage is TRBV7-6 and J usage is TRBJ2-3; possibly TRBD2 for D (5 bases). Germline CDR1 and CDR2: SGHVS and FNYEAQ. Deletions cut 1 base from V and 5 bases from J, with 10 bases between. The CDR3 sequence is 14 residues long. CDR3 DNA: TGTGCCAGCAGCTTAGATGGGAGCCGAGATACGCAGTATTTT. Residues: CASSLDGSRDTQYF.